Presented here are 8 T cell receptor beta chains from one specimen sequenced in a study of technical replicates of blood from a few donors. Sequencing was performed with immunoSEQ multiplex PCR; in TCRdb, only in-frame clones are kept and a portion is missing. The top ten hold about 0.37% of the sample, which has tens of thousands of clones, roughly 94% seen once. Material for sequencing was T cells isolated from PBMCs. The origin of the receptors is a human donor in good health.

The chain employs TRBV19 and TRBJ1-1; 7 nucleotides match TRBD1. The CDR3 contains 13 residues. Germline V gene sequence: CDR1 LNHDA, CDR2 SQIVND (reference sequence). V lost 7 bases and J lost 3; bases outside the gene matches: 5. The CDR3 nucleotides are TGTGCCAGTAACCAGGGGGTTTACACTGAAGCTTTCTTT. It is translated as CASNQGVYTEAFF.

The chain's CDR3 is CASSQPTSYEQYF. The CDR3, as DNA: TGCGCCAGCAGCCAACCTACTAGCTACGAGCAGTACTTC. This chain joins TRBV4-1 and TRBJ2-7; possible D gene TRBD2, 5 bases. This CDR3 spans 13 amino acids. Between the trimmed V and J ends, which lost 2 bases and 3 bases, there was a span of 8 bases. Per germline, CDR1 MGHRA and CDR2 YSYEKL.

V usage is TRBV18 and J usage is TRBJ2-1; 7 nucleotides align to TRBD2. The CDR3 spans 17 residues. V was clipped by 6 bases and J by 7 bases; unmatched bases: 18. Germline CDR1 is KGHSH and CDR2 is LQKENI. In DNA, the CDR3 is TGTGCCAGCTCTCCGAACGGGTTGCGGGAGTTGGGAAATGAGCAGTTCTTC. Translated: CASSPNGLRELGNEQFF.

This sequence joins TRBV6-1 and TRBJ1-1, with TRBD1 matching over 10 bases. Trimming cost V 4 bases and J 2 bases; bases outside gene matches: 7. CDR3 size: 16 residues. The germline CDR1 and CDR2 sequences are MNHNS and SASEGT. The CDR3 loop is CASSGPGQGKNTEAFF. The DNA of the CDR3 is TGTGCCAGCAGTGGACCGGGACAGGGGAAAAACACTGAAGCTTTCTTT.

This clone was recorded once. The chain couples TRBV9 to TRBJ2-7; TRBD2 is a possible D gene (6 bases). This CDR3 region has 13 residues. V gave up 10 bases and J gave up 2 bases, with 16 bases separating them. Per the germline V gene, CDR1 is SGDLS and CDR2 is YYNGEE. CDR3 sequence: CAALGGGPYEQYF. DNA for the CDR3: TGTGCCGCCTTGGGGGGAGGCCCCTACGAGCAGTACTTC.

CDR3 coding DNA: TGTGCCAGCAGTTTAGTCGGGACAGGGGGCTTCTATGGCTACACCTTC. Translating it yields CASSLVGTGGFYGYTF. The chain joins TRBV28 to TRBJ1-2, with 12 bases aligning to TRBD1. The CDR3 is 16 residues long. Germline trimming cut 2 bases from V and 4 bases from J; bases unmatched to any gene: 5. Germline CDR1 MDHEN, CDR2 SYDVKM.

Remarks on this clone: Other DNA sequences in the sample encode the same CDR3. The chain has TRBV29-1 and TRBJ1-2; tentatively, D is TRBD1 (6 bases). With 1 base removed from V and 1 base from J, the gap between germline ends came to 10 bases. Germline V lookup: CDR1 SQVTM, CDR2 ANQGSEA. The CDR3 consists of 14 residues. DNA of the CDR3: TGCAGCGTTGAAGGCAGGGGCCGTAACTATGGCTACACCTTC. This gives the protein CSVEGRGRNYGYTF. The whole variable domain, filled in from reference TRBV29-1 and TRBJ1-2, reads SAVISQKPSRDICQRGTSLTIQCQVDSQVTMMFWYRQQPGQSLTLIATANQGSEATYESGFVIDKFPISRPNLTFSTLTVSNMSPEDSSIYLCSVEGRGRNYGYTFGSGTRLTVV.

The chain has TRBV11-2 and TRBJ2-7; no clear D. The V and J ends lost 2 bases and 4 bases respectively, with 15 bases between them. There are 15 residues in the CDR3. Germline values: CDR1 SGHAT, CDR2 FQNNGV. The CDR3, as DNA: TGTGCCAGCAGCTTAATAGTGGGCCAGGTATACGAGCAGTACTTC. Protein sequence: CASSLIVGQVYEQYF.